This T cell receptor beta chain was retrieved from a study of cytomegalovirus exposure and HLA in healthy donors. Whole-study context: Sequencing of about 200 million T cells in an earlier analysis found 100 million to 140 million unique TCR beta sequences.

As for this clone: Its target is unknown.

Study results and limitations: In presence/absence analyses, roughly uniform sequencing depth across donors was assumed. Compared with the approximately 700-donor mean, an Asian-associated ancestry cluster reportedly had fewer N-insertions, according to a later analysis.

Healthy bone marrow donors supplied every sample. V was clipped by 2 bases and J by 9 bases, with 17 bases between them. The CDR3 runs 16 residues. Germline lookup yields CDR1 LNHDA and CDR2 SQIVND (reference sequence). With 60 Vbeta and 13 Jbeta primers, the PCR was carried out. Data came from immunoSEQ multiplex PCR; TCRdb stores just in-frame clones and leaves some out. The table lists some 180,000 clones, 75% of them singletons. The chain links TRBV19 to TRBJ1-6, with TRBD1 as a possible D gene (5 bases). Sequenced sample: PBMCs. The sequence came from a male donor in good health and CMV-seronegative. The CDR3: CASSIKLRGRASPLHF. The CDR3 bases are TGTGCCAGTAGTATAAAGTTAAGGGGAAGAGCTTCACCCCTCCACTTT.